This TCR beta chain was sequenced during a study of blood T cells in healthy people across ages. The CDR3 extends over 13 amino acids. CDR1 is DFQATT and CDR2 is SNEGSKA in the germline V gene (reference sequence). V was pared by 3 bases and J by 9 bases, with 3 bases of the junction left unmatched. The use of a sample-barcoded 5' primer and a J-beta primer mix characterized a second PCR of roughly 7 to 12 cycles. TCRdb analysed the 5' RACE reads with MiXCR anew, one entry per CDR3 protein. In the table there are 700,000 to 950,000 distinct CDR3 sequences, 58% of which are singletons. Every sample yielded at least 6 million isolated PBMCs.

The chain recombines TRBV20-1 with TRBJ2-1, with 12 bases that match TRBD1. The sample comprised blood. The clonotype comes from a man aged 25 to 40 in good health. CDR3 sequence: CSASGTGGFEQFF. Here the CDR3 DNA reads TGCAGTGCTAGTGGGACAGGGGGCTTTGAGCAGTTCTTC.